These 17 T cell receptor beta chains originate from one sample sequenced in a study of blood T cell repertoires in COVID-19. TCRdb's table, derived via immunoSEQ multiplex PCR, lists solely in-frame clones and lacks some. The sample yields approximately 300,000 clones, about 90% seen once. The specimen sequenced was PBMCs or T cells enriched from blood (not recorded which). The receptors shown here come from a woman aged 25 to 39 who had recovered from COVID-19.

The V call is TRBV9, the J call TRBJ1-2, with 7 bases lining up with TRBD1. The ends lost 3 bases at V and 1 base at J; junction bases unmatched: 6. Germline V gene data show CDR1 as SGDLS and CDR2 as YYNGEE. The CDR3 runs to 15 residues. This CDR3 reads CASSARQGINYGYTF. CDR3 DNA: TGTGCCAGCAGCGCCCGACAGGGCATTAACTATGGCTACACCTTC.

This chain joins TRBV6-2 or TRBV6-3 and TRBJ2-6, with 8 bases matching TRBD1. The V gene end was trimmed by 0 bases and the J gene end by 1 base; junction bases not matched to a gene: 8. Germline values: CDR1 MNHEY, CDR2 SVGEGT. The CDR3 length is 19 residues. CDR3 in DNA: TGTGCCAGCAGTTACTCCACGCGGGGACAGGCTTCTGGGGCCAACGTCCTGACTTTC. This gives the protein CASSYSTRGQASGANVLTF.

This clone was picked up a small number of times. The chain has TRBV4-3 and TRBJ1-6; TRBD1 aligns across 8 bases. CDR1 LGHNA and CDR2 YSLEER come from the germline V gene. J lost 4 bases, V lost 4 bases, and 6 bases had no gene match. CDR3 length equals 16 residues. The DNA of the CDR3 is TGCGCCAGCAGCCTGGACAGGGAGGGGTATAATTCACCCCTCCACTTT. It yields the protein CASSLDREGYNSPLHF.

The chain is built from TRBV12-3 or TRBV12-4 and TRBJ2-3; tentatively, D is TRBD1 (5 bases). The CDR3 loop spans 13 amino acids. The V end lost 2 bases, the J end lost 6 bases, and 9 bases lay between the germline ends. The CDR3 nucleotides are TGTGCCAGCAGTTTAAGGGGAAGCGATACGCAGTATTTT. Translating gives CASSLRGSDTQYF.

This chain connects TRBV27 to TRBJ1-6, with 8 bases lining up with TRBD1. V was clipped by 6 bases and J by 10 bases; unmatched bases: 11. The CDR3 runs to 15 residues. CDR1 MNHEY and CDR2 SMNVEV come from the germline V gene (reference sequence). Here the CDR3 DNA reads TGTGCCAGCAGCCCAGGACAGGGTGGACGATCACCCCTCCACTTT. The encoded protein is CASSPGQGGRSPLHF.

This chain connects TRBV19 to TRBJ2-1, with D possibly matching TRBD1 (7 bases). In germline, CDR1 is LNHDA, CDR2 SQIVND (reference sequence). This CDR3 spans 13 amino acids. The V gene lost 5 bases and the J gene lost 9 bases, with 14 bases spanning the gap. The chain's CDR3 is CASSRGDSREQFF. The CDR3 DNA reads TGTGCCAGTAGTCGCGGGGACAGCCGTGAGCAGTTCTTC.

Written as DNA, the CDR3 is TGTGCCAGCAGTGACGGACAGGGGGCGTGGGTTGACGGGGACAATGAGCAGTTCTTC. The encoded protein is CASSDGQGAWVDGDNEQFF. The chain employs TRBV28 and TRBJ2-1, with 11 bases that match TRBD1. J gave up 5 bases and V 5 bases, and 17 bases lay outside the gene matches. The CDR3 runs 19 residues. The germline V gene encodes CDR1 MDHEN and CDR2 SYDVKM.

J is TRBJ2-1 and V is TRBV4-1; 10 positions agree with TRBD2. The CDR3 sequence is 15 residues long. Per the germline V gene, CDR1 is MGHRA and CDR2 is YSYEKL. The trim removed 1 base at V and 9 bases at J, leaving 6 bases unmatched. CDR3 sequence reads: CASSQVLAGFGEQFF. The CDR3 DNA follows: TGCGCCAGCAGCCAAGTACTAGCGGGGTTTGGTGAGCAGTTCTTC.

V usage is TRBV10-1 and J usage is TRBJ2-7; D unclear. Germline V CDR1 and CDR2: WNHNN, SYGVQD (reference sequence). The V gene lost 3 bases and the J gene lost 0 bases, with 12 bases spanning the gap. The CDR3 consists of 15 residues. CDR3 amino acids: CASSEIEQTSYEQYF. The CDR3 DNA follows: TGCGCCAGCAGTGAAATTGAACAGACCTCCTACGAGCAGTACTTC.

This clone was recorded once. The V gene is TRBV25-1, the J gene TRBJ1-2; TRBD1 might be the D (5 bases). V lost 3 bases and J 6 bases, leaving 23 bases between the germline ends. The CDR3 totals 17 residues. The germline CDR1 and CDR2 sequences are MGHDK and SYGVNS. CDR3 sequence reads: CASSDSGREIAVDGYTF. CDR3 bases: TGTGCCAGCAGTGATTCGGGCAGGGAAATCGCGGTGGATGGCTACACCTTC.

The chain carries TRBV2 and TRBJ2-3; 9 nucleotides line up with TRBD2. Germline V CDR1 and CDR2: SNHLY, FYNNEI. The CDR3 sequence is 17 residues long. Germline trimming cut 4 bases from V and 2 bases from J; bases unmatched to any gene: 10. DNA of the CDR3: TGTGCCAGCAGTGGCGACGTGACTAGCGGATCCACAGATACGCAGTATTTT. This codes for CASSGDVTSGSTDTQYF.

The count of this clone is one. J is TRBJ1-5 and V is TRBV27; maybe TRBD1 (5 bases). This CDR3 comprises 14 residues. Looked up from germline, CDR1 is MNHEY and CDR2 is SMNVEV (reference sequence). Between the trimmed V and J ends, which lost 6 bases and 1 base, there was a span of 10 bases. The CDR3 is CASRSGRSNQPQHF. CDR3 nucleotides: TGTGCCAGCAGATCAGGGCGCAGCAATCAGCCCCAGCATTTT.

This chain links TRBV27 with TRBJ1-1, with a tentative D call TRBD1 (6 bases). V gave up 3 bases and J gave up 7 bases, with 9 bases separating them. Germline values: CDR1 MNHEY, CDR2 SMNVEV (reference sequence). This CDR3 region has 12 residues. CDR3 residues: CASSFPQGEAFF. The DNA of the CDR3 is TGTGCCAGCAGTTTCCCACAGGGTGAAGCTTTCTTT.

Written as DNA, the CDR3 is TGTGCCAGCAGCTTAACCGATTACCGCAGGGAAGGGCAGTTCTTC. This translates into CASSLTDYRREGQFF. The V gene is TRBV7-6, the J gene TRBJ2-1; tentatively, D is TRBD1 (5 bases). Per germline, CDR1 SGHVS and CDR2 FNYEAQ. The CDR3 contains 15 residues. V was clipped by 2 bases and J by 12 bases, with 20 bases between them. The full variable domain, in which reference TRBV7-6 and TRBJ2-1 provide the parts outside the CDR3, is GAGVSQSPRYKVTKRGQDVALRCDPISGHVSLYWYRQALGQGPEFLTYFNYEAQQDKSGLPNDRFSAERPEGSISTLTIQRTEQRDSAMYRCASSLTDYRREGQFFGPGTRLTVL.

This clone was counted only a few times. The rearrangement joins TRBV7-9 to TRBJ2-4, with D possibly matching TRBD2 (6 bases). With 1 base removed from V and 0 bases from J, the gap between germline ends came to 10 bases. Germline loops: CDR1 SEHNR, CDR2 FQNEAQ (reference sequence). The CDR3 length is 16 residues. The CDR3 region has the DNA TGTGCCAGCAGCTTAGGGGCGGGGCTAGCCAAAAACATTCAGTACTTC. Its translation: CASSLGAGLAKNIQYF.

CDR3 region: CASSQDGTVETEAFF. The CDR3 DNA reads as TGTGCCAGCAGCCAAGATGGGACAGTTGAAACTGAAGCTTTCTTT. This chain links TRBV4-2 with TRBJ1-1; 7 bases are a match to TRBD1. V dropped 0 bases and J dropped 5; count of bases not matched to a gene: 6. The CDR3 consists of 15 residues. Germline V gene sequence: CDR1 LGHNA, CDR2 YNFKEQ.

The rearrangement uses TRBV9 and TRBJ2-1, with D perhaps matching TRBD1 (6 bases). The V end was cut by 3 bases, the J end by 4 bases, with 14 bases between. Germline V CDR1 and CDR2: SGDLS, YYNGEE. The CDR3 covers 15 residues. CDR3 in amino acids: CASSEQGILYNEQFF. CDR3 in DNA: TGTGCCAGCAGCGAACAGGGCATATTATACAATGAGCAGTTCTTC.